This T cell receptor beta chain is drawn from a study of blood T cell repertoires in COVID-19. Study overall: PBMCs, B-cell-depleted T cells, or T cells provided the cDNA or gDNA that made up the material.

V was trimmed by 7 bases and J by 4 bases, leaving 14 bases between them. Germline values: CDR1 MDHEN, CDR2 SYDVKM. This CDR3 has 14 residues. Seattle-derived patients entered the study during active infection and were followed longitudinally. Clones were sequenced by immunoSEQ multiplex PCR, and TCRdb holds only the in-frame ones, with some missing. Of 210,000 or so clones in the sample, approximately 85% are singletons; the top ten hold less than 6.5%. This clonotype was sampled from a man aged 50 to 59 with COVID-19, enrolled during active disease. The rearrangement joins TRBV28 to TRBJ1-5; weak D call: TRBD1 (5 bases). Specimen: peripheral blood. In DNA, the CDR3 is TGTGCCAGCAAAATCCTAAGGGGTAATCAGCCCCAGCATTTT. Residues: CASKILRGNQPQHF.